A selection of T cell receptor beta chains follows, all from one sample in a study of beta chain features in type 1 diabetes. TCRdb's copy holds only in-frame clones and misses some; the assay was immunoSEQ multiplex PCR. This sample carries some 240,000 clones, about a tenth of them seen once, and the ten largest clones take less than 1.5%. Sequencing input: central memory CD4+ T cells from blood. These TCRs come from a man between 18 and 29 years old in good health. The CDR3 runs from the conserved cysteine through the conserved F or W. A D gene is named only where the DNA matches it firmly. A clone size is listed for some rows: how often the clone was seen (once, few, many), or a class if it is expanded.

J gene,clone size,D gene,V gene,CDR3 protein,CDR3 DNA
TRBJ2-3,-,-,TRBV19,CASSIGGTQYF,TGTGCCAGTAGTATCGGTGGTACGCAGTATTTT
TRBJ2-7,-,-,TRBV27,CASSLSKGEQYF,TGTGCCAGCAGTTTATCTAAGGGCGAGCAGTACTTC
TRBJ2-7,-,-,TRBV7-2,CASSLGTTYEQYF,TGTGCCAGCAGCTTAGGTACCACCTACGAGCAGTACTTC
TRBJ2-2,few,-,TRBV10-3,CASMRGANTGELFF,TGTGCCTCCATGAGGGGGGCGAACACCGGGGAGCTGTTTTTT
TRBJ2-1,few,TRBD2,TRBV6-1,CASSELYIRGGSPNEQFF,TGTGCCAGCAGTGAATTGTATATTCGGGGCGGGAGCCCCAATGAGCAGTTCTTC
TRBJ1-5,-,TRBD1,TRBV5-8,CASSMTGDHQPQHF,TGTGCCAGCAGCATGACAGGGGACCATCAGCCCCAGCATTTT
TRBJ2-3,few,-,TRBV7-2,CASSAYGPQDTQYF,TGTGCCAGCAGCGCCTACGGGCCACAGGATACGCAGTATTTT
TRBJ1-2,few,-,TRBV30,CAWSVGRQGSGYTF,TGTGCCTGGAGTGTAGGTCGGCAGGGCTCTGGCTACACCTTC
TRBJ1-1,-,-,TRBV30,CAWSLNTEAFF,TGTGCCTGGAGTCTGAACACTGAAGCTTTCTTT
TRBJ2-5,few,-,TRBV21-1,CASSKGGLAGYQETQYF,TGTGCCAGCAGCAAAGGAGGACTAGCGGGTTACCAAGAGACCCAGTACTTC
TRBJ2-3,few,TRBD2,TRBV29-1,CSVAGLAGRTDTQYF,TGCAGCGTTGCCGGACTAGCGGGTCGCACAGATACGCAGTATTTT
TRBJ1-1,-,-,TRBV19,CASSPTVNTEAFF,TGTGCCAGTAGCCCTACCGTGAACACTGAAGCTTTCTTT
TRBJ2-7,-,-,TRBV18,CASSRDAAYEQYF,TGTGCCAGCTCACGGGACGCCGCCTACGAGCAGTACTTC
TRBJ2-3,-,-,TRBV11-1,CASSLGVDLTDTQYF,TGTGCCAGCAGCTTAGGGGTGGACCTCACAGATACGCAGTATTTT
TRBJ2-2,few,-,TRBV4-3,CASSQDGDTGELFF,TGCGCCAGCAGCCAAGACGGGGACACCGGGGAGCTGTTTTTT
TRBJ2-7,-,-,TRBV6-5,CASSFMSGESEQYF,TGTGCCAGCAGTTTCATGTCGGGAGAGAGCGAGCAGTACTTC
TRBJ1-5,few,-,TRBV18,CASSPAGNQPQHF,TGTGCCAGCTCACCAGCCGGGAATCAGCCCCAGCATTTT
TRBJ1-2,-,TRBD1,TRBV9,CASSRQGNYGYTF,TGTGCCAGCAGCCGACAGGGGAACTATGGCTACACCTTC